This TCR beta chain stems from a study of blood T cell repertoires in COVID-19. In the source study's methods: Estimation of nucleated cell counts relied on the amplification of reference gene primers. Clones were sequenced by immunoSEQ multiplex PCR, and TCRdb holds only the in-frame ones, with some missing. V, J and clone size derive from that table, while D and trimming were established from the DNA sequence. The data hold around 85,000 clones, with 86% observed a single time. The germline CDR1 and CDR2 sequences are SQVTM and ANQGSEA. This CDR3 is 13 amino acids long. V gave up 3 bases and J gave up 4 bases, with 10 bases separating them.

Sequenced material: peripheral blood. V and J are TRBV29-1 and TRBJ1-3, with D possibly matching TRBD1 (6 bases). The sequence derives from a man in his fifties or sixties with active COVID-19. The CDR3 loop is CSVDKGEGNTIYF. The CDR3 nucleotides are TGCAGCGTTGATAAGGGGGAAGGAAACACCATATATTTT.